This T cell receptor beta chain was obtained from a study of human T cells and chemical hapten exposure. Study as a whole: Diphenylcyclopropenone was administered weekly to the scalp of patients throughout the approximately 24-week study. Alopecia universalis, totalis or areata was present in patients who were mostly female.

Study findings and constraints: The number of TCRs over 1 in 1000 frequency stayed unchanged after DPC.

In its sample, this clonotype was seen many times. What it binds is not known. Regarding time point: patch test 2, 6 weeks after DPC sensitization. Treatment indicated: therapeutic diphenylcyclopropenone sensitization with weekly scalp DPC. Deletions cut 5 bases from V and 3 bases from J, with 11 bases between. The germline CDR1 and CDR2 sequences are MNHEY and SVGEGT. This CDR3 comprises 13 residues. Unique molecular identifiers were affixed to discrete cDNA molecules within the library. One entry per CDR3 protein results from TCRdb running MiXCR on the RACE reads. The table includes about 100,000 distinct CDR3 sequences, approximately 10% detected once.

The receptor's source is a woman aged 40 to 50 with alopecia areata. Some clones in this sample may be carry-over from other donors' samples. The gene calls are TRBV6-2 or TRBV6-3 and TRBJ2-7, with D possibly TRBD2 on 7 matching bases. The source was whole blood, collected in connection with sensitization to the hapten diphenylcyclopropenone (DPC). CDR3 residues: CASSRGAFYEQYF. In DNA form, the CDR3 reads TGTGCCAGCAGTCGGGGGGCCTTCTACGAGCAGTACTTC.